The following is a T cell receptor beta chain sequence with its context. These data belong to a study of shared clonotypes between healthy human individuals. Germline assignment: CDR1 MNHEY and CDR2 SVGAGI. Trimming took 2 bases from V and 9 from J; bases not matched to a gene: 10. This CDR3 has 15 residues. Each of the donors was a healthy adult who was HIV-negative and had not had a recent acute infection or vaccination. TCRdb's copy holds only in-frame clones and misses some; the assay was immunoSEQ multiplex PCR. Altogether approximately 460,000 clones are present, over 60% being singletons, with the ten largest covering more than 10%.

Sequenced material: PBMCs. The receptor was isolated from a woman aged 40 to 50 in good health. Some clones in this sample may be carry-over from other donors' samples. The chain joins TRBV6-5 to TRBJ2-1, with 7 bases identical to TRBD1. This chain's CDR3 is CASSYGEGALREQFF. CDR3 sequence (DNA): TGTGCCAGCAGTTACGGTGAGGGGGCCCTCCGTGAGCAGTTCTTC.